This entry concerns a single TCR beta chain. Its antigen is unknown. Through Arm-PCR of CDR3 regions and iRepertoire HTBI primers, TCR beta libraries were built. One entry per CDR3 protein, called by TCRdb with MiXCR from the multiplex PCR reads. The sample lists about 620,000 distinct CDR3 sequences, less than 20% occurring once. The time point is: newly diagnosed GD, antithyroid drugs for less than 3 months. RNA extracted from PBMCs served as the sequencing template. The patient group derived from an endocrinology department in Xi'an, China. The sample belongs to a study of regulatory T cells in long-lasting Graves disease. Regarding the study as a whole: Patients whose Graves' disease persisted exhibited lower TCR diversity than those newly diagnosed. Shared public clonotypes totalled about 2,700 in persistent patients, compared with roughly 970 in new patients.

These records were also assigned to another study, of T cells in Graves' hyperthyroidism and ophthalmopathy.

The sample in question was peripheral blood mononuclear cells (PBMCs), obtained at new diagnosis, from a patient treated with antithyroid drugs. The sequence came from a woman in her twenties or thirties with Graves disease.

CDR3 sequence reads: CASSLDGPQGVDEQFF. CDR3 DNA sequence: TGCGCCAGCAGCTTGGATGGCCCACAGGGGGTCGATGAGCAGTTCTTC. This sequence joins TRBV5-1 and TRBJ2-1; TRBD1 matches at 8 bases. Per the germline V gene, CDR1 is SGHRS and CDR2 is YFSETQ. This CDR3 has 16 residues. The ends lost 0 bases at V and 8 bases at J; junction bases unmatched: 10.